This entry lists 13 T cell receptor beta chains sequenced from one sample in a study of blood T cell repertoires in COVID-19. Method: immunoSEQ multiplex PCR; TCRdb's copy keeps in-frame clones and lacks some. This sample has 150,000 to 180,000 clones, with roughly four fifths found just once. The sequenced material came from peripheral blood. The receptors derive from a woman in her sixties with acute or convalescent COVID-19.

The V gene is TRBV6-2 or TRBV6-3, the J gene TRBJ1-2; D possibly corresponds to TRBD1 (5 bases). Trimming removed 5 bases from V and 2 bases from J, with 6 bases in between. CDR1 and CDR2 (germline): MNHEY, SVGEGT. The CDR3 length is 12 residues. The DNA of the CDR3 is TGTGCCAGCAGTCCAGGGAACTATGGCTACACCTTC. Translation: CASSPGNYGYTF.

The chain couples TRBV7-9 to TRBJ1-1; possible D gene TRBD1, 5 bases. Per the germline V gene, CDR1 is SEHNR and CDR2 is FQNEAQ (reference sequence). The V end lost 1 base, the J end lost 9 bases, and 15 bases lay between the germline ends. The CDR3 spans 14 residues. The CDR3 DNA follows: TGTGCCAGCAGCTTAGTGGGGCAGACCAATAAAGCTTTCTTT. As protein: CASSLVGQTNKAFF.

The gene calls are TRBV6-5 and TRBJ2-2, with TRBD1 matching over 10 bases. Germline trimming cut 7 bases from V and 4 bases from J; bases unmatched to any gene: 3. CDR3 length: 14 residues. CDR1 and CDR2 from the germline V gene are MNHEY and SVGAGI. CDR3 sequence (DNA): TGTGCCAGCAATCGGGACAGGGGCACCGGGGAGCTGTTTTTT. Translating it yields CASNRDRGTGELFF.

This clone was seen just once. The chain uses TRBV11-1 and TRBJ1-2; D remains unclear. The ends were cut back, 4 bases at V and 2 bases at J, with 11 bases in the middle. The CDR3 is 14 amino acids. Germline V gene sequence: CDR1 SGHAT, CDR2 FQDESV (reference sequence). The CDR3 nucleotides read TGTGCCAGCAGCTCCCACAGTTTCAACTATGGCTACACCTTC. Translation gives CASSSHSFNYGYTF.

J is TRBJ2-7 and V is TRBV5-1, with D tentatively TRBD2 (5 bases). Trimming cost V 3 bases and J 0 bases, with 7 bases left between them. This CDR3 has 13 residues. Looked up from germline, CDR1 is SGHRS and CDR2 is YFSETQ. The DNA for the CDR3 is TGCGCCAGCAGCTCGGGGTCCTCCTACGAGCAGTACTTC. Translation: CASSSGSSYEQYF.

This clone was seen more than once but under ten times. The CDR3 is CASSLAGSYEQYF. The CDR3 bases are TGTGCCAGCAGCTTAGCCGGTTCCTACGAGCAGTACTTC. The J gene is TRBJ2-7, the V gene TRBV7-6; D is unclear. Germline CDR1 is SGHVS and CDR2 is FNYEAQ. The V gene lost 0 bases and the J gene lost 1 base, with 4 bases spanning the gap. The CDR3 is 13 residues long.

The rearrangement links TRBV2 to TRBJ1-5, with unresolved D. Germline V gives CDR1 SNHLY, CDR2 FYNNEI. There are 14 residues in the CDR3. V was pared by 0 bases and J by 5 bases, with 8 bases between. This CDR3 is CASSEATSDQPQHF. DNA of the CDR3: TGTGCCAGCAGTGAAGCCACAAGCGATCAGCCCCAGCATTTT.

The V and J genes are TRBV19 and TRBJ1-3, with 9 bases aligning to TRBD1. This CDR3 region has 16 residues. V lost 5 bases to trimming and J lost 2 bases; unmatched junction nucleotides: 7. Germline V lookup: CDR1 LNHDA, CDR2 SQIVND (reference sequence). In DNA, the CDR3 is TGTGCCAGTAGTTTGGGAACAGGGGGCACTGGAAACACCATATATTTT. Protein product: CASSLGTGGTGNTIYF.

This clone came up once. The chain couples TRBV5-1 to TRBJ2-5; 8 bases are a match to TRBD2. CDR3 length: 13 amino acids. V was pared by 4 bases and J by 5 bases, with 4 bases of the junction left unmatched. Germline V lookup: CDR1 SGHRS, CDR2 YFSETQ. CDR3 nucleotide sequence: TGCGCCAGCAGCGCGGGACTAGAGGAGACCCAGTACTTC. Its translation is CASSAGLEETQYF.

CDR3 in amino acids: CARNGQLNEKLFF. The CDR3 nucleotides are TGTGCCCGGAATGGACAGTTGAATGAAAAACTGTTTTTT. The rearrangement uses TRBV30 and TRBJ1-4; D possibly corresponds to TRBD1 (6 bases). This CDR3 contains 13 residues. Germline values: CDR1 GTSNPN, CDR2 SVGIG (reference sequence). V dropped 8 bases and J dropped 5 bases, with 15 bases sitting between them.

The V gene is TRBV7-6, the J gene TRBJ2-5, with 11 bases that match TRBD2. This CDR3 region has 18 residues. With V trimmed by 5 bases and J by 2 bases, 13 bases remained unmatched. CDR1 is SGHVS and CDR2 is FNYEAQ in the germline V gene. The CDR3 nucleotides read TGTGCCAGCAGCCAGCACCCGGGACTAGCGGCTAGACAAGAGACCCAGTACTTC. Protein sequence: CASSQHPGLAARQETQYF.

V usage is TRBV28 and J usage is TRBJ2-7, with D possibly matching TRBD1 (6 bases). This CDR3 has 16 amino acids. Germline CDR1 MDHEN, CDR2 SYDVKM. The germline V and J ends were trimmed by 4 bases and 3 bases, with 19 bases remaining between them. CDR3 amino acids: CASSSGQTSTFYEQYV. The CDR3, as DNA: TGTGCCAGCAGTTCCGGACAGACCTCAACATTCTACGAGCAGTACGTC.

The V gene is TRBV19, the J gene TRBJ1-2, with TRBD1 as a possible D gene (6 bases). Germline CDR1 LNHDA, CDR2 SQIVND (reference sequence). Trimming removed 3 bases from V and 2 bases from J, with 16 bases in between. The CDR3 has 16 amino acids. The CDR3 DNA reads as TGTGCCAGTAGTATGCCAGGGGTAACAGGGAACTATGGCTACACCTTC. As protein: CASSMPGVTGNYGYTF.